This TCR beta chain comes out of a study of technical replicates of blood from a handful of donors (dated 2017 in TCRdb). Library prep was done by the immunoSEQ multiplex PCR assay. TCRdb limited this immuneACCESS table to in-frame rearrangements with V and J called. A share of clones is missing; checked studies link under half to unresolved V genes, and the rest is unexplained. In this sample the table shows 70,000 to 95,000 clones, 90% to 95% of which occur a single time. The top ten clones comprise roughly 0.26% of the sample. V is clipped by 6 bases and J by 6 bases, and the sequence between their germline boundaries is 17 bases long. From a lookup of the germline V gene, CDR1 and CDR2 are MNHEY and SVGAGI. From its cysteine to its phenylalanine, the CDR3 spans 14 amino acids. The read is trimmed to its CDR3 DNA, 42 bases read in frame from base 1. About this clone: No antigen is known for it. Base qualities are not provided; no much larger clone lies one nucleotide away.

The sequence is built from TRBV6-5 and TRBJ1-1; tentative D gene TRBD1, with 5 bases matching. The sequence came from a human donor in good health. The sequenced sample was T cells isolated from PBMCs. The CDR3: CASRLNPGLSEAFF. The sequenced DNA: TGTGCCAGCAGGTTGAATCCAGGGCTGTCTGAAGCTTTCTTT.